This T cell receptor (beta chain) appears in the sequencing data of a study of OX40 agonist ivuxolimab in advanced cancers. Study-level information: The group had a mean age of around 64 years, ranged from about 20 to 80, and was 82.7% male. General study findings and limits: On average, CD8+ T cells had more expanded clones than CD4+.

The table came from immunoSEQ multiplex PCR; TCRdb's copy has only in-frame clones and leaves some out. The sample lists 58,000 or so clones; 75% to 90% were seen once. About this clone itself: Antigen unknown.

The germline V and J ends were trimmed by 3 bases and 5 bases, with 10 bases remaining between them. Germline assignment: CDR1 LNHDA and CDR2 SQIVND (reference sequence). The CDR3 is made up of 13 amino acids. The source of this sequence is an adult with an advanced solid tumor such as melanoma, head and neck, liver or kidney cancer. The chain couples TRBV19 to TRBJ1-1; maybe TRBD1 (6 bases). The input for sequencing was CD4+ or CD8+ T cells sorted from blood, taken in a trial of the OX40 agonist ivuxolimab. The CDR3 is CASSIGQITEAFF. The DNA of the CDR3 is TGTGCCAGTAGTATCGGACAGATAACTGAAGCTTTCTTT.